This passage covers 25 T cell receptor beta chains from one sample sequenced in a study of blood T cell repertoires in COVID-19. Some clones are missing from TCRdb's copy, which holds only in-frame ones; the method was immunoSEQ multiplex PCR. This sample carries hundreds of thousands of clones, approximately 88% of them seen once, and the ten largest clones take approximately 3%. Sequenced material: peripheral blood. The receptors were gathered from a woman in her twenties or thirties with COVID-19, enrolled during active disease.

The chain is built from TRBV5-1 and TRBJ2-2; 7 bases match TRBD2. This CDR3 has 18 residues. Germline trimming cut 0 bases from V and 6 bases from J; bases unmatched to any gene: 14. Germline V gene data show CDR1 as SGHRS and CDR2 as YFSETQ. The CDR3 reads CASSLGAGTFVRAGELFF. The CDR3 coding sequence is TGCGCCAGCAGCTTGGGAGCGGGGACCTTTGTGAGGGCCGGGGAGCTGTTTTTT.

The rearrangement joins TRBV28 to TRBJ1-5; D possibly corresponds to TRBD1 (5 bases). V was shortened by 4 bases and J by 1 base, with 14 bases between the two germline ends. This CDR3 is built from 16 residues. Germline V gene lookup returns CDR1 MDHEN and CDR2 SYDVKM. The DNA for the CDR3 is TGTGCCAGCAGTTCCAACAGGAGACCGAGCAATCAGCCCCAGCATTTT. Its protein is CASSSNRRPSNQPQHF.

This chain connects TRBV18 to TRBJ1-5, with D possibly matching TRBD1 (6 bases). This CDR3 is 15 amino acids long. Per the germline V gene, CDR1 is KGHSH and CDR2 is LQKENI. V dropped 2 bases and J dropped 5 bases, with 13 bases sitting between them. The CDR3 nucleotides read TGTGCCAGCTCACCAGGGCAGGGGAGGGATCAGCCCCAGCATTTT. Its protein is CASSPGQGRDQPQHF.

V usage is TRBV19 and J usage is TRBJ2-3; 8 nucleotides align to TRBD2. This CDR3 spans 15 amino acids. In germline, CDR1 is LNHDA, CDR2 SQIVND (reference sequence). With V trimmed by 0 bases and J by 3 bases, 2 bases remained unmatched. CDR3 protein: CASSIDPGGTDTQYF. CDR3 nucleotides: TGTGCCAGTAGTATAGATCCGGGGGGGACAGATACGCAGTATTTT.

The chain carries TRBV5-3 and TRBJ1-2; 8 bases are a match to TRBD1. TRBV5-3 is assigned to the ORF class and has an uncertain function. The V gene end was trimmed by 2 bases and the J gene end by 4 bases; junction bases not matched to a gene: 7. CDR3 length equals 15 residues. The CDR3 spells CARSFWTGRGYGYTF. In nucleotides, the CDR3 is TGTGCCAGAAGCTTTTGGACAGGGCGGGGCTATGGCTACACCTTC.

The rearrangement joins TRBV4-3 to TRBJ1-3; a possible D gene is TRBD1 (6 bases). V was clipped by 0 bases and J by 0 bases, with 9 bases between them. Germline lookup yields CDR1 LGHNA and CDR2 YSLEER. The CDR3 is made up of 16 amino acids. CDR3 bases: TGCGCCAGCAGCCAAGAAGTCAGGGGCTCTGGAAACACCATATATTTT. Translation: CASSQEVRGSGNTIYF.

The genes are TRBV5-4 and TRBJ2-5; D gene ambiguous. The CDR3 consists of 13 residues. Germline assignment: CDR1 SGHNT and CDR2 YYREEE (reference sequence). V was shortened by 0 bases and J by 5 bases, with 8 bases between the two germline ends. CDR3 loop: CASSLGPLETQYF. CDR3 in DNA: TGTGCCAGCAGCTTGGGGCCCCTGGAGACCCAGTACTTC.

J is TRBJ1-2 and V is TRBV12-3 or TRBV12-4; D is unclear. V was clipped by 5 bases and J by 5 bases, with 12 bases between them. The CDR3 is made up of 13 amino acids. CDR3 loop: CASSAADGYGYTF. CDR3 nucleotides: TGTGCCAGCAGTGCTGCTGACGGGTATGGCTACACCTTC.

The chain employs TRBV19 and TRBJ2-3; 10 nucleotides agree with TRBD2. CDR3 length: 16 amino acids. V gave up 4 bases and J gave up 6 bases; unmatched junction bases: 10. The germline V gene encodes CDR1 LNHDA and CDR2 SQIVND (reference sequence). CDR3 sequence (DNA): TGTGCCAGTAGTAGGGGCCAGCGGGGGGGTTCGGATACGCAGTATTTT. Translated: CASSRGQRGGSDTQYF.

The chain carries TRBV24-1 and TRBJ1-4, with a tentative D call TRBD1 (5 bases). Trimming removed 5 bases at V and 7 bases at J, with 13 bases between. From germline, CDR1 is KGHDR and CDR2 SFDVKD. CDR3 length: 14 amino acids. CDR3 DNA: TGTGCCACCAGTGTGGCCCACGACAGTGAAAAACTGTTTTTT. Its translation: CATSVAHDSEKLFF.

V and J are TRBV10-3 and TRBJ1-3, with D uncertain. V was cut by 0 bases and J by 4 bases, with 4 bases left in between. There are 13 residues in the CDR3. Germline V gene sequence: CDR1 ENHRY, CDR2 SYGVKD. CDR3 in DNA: TGTGCCATCAGTGAGTCCCTCGGAAACACCATATATTTT. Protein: CAISESLGNTIYF.

CDR3 sequence (DNA): TGTGCCAGCAGTTACGTTGGGCCCAGCCAAGAGACCCAGTACTTC. This gives the protein CASSYVGPSQETQYF. J is TRBJ2-5 and V is TRBV6-2 or TRBV6-3; D is unresolved. Germline V gene sequence: CDR1 MNHEY, CDR2 SVGEGT. V dropped 2 bases and J dropped 1 base, with 11 bases sitting between them. CDR3 length: 15 amino acids.

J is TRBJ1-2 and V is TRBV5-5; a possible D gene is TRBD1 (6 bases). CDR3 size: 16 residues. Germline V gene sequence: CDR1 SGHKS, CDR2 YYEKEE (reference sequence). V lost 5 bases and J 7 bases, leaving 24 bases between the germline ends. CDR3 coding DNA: TGTGCCAGCAGGCTTGAGGTGATATGGGGGGGCCTTGGCTACACCTTC. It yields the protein CASRLEVIWGGLGYTF. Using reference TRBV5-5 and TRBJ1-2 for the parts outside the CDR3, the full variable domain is DAGVTQSPTHLIKTRGQQVTLRCSPISGHKSVSWYQQVLGQGPQFIFQYYEKEERGRGNFPDRFSARQFPNYSSELNVNALLLGDSALYLCASRLEVIWGGLGYTFGSGTRLTVV.

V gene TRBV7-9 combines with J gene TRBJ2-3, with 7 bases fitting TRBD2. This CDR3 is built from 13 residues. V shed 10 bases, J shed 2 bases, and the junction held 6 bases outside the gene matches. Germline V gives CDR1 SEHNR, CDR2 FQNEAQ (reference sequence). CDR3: CATARGDTDTQYF. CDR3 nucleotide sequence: TGTGCCACCGCACGGGGGGACACAGATACGCAGTATTTT.

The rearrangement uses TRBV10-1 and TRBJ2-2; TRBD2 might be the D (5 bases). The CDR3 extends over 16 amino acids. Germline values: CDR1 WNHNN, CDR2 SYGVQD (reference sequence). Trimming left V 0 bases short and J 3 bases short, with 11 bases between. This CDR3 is CASSESRAKDTGELFF. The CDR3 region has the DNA TGCGCCAGCAGTGAGTCGAGGGCGAAGGACACCGGGGAGCTGTTTTTT.

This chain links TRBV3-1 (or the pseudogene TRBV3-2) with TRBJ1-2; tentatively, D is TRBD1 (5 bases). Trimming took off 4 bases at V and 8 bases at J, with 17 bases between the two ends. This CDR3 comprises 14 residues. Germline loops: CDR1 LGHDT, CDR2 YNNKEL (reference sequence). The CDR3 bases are TGTGCCAGCAGCCCCTCCATTGCCAAGGGGGGCTACACCTTC. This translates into CASSPSIAKGGYTF.

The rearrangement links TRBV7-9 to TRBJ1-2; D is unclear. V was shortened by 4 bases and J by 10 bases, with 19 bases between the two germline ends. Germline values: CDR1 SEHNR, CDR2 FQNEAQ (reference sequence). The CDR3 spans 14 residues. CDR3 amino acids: CASSSPGGDPIYTF. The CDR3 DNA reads TGTGCCAGCAGCTCCCCCGGTGGAGACCCTATCTACACCTTC.

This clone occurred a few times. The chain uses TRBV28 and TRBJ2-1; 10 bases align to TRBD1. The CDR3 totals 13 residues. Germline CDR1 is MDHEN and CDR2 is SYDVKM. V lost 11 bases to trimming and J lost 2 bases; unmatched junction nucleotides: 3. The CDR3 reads CAGGQGTYNEQFF. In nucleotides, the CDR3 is TGTGCCGGGGGACAGGGGACCTACAATGAGCAGTTCTTC. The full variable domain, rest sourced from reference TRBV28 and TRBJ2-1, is DVKVTQSSRYLVKRTGEKVFLECVQDMDHENMFWYRQDPGLGLRLIYFSYDVKMKEKGDIPEGYSVSREKKERFSLILESASTNQTSMYLCAGGQGTYNEQFFGPGTRLTVL.

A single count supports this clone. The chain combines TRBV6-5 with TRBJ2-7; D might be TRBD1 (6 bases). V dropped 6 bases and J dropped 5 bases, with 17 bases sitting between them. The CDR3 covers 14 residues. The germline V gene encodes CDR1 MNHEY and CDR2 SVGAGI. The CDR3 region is CASSVQGFEDEQYF. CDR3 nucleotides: TGTGCCAGCAGCGTACAGGGCTTTGAGGACGAGCAGTACTTC.

CDR3 sequence: CASSHPNRDRGNTGELFF. In DNA, the CDR3 is TGCGCCAGCAGCCACCCAAACCGGGACAGGGGAAACACCGGGGAGCTGTTTTTT. This chain uses TRBV4-1 with TRBJ2-2, with 10 positions matching TRBD1. The CDR3 runs 18 residues. Trimming removed 3 bases from V and 2 bases from J; junction bases left unmatched: 9. CDR1 and CDR2 from the germline V gene are MGHRA and YSYEKL.

The CDR3 loop is CATSRESFSGGAKNEQFF. The CDR3 bases are TGTGCCACCAGCAGAGAGTCTTTTAGCGGGGGGGCCAAGAATGAGCAGTTCTTC. This rearrangement joins TRBV15 to TRBJ2-1; 11 bases are a match to TRBD2. This CDR3 region has 18 residues. Looked up from germline, CDR1 is LNHNV and CDR2 is YYDKDF (reference sequence). Unmatched junction bases numbered 11, after V lost 0 bases and J lost 7 bases.

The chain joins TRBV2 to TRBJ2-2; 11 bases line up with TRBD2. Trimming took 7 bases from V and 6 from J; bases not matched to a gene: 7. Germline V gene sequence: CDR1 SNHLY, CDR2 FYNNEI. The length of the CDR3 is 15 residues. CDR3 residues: CASTSLAGAAGELFF. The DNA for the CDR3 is TGTGCCAGCACATCACTAGCGGGAGCGGCCGGGGAGCTGTTTTTT.

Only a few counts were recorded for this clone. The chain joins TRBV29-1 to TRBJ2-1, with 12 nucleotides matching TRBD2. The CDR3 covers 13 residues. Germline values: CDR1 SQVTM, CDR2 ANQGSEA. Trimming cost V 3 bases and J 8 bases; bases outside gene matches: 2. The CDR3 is CSVETSGGHEQFF. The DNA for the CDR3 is TGCAGCGTTGAGACTAGCGGGGGTCATGAGCAGTTCTTC.

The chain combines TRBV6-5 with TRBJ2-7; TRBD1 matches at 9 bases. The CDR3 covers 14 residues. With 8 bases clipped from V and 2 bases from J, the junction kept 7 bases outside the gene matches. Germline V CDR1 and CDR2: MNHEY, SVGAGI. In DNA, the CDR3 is TGTGCCAGCGGATTACAGGGGGCTCCCTACGAGCAGTACTTC. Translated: CASGLQGAPYEQYF.

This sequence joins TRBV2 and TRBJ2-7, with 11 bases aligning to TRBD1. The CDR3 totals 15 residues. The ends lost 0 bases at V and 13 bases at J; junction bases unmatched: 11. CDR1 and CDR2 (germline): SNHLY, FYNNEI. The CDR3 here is CASSEATYGTGGRYF. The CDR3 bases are TGTGCCAGCAGTGAAGCGACTTACGGGACAGGGGGAAGATACTTC. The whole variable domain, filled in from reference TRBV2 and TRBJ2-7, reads EPEVTQTPSHQVTQMGQEVILRCVPISNHLYFYWYRQILGQKVEFLVSFYNNEISEKSEIFDDQFSVERPDGSNFTLKIRSTKLEDSAMYFCASSEATYGTGGRYFGPGTRLTVT.